The sequence of this T cell receptor (beta chain) was determined in a study of cytomegalovirus exposure and HLA in healthy donors. In the PCR, 60 Vbeta and 13 Jbeta primers were used. Clones were read by immunoSEQ multiplex PCR, and TCRdb kept only the in-frame ones, dropping some. The repertoire includes around 110,000 clones, approximately 79% of them detected once, and 14% sits in the top ten. A word on this clone: Its antigen is undetermined.

General study results and limits: CMV antigen specificity was confirmed in vitro for three CMV-associated chains. Further analysis was carried out later, and it showed several of the most significant clusters appearing linked to common viral pathogens.

This CDR3 contains 15 residues. Trimming took 3 bases from V and 10 from J; bases not matched to a gene: 14. Germline V gene data show CDR1 as SGDLS and CDR2 as YYNGEE. The source material was PBMCs. The gene calls are TRBV9 and TRBJ2-3; 7 nucleotides line up with TRBD2. The sequence was collected from a woman aged 40 to 50 in good health and CMV-seropositive. CDR3 sequence: CASSGREAHLRAQYF. CDR3 sequence (DNA): TGTGCCAGCAGCGGACGGGAGGCCCACCTCCGGGCGCAGTATTTT.